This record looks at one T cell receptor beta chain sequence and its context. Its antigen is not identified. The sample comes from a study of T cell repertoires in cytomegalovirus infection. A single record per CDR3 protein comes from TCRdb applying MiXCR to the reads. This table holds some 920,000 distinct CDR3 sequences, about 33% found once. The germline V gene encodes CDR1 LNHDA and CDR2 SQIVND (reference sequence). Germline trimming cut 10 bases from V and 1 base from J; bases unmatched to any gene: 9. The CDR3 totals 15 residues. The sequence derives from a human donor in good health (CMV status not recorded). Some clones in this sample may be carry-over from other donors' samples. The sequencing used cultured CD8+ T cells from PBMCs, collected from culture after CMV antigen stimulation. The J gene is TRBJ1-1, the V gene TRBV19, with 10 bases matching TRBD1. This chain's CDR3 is CATFRDRGQNTEAFF. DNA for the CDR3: TGTGCCACCTTCCGGGACAGGGGTCAGAACACTGAAGCTTTCTTT.